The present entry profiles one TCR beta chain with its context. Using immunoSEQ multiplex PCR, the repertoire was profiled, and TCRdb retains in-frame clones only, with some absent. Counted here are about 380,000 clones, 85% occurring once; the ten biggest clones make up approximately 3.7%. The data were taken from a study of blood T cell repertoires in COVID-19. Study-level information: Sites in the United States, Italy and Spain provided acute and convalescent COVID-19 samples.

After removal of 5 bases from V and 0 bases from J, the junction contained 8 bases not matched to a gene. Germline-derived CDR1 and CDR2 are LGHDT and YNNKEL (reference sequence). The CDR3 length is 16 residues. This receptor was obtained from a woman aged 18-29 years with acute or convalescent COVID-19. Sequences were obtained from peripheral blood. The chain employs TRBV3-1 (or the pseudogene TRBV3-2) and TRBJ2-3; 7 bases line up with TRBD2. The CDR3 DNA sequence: TGTGCCAGCAGCGCGCTCGGGACTACTAGCACAGATACGCAGTATTTT. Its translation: CASSALGTTSTDTQYF.